The 31 T cell receptor beta chains below come from one sample, sequenced in a study of shared clonotypes between healthy human individuals. Sequencing was performed with immunoSEQ multiplex PCR; in TCRdb, only in-frame clones are kept and a portion is missing. This sample has 950,000 to 1,100,000 clones, with roughly 80% found just once. Material: memory CD4+ T cells sorted from blood. As to subset: CD45RA-negative fraction. The receptors here all came from a man between 18 and 29 years old in good health.

This chain connects TRBV6-6 to TRBJ1-2, with D perhaps TRBD1 (5 bases). The CDR3 has 14 amino acids. Trimming left V 6 bases short and J 4 bases short, with 15 bases between. The germline V gene encodes CDR1 MNHNY and CDR2 SVGAGI (reference sequence). The CDR3, as DNA: TGTGCCAGCAGAGCGGGGCTGGAGAGCTATGGCTACACCTTC. This codes for CASRAGLESYGYTF.

This chain joins TRBV6-1 and TRBJ1-2; 7 bases are shared with TRBD1. Germline loops: CDR1 MNHNS, CDR2 SASEGT. Trimming took 6 bases from V and 8 from J; bases not matched to a gene: 9. The CDR3 has 13 amino acids. This CDR3 reads CASRERGRVGYTF. In DNA, the CDR3 is TGTGCCAGCAGGGAAAGGGGGCGAGTCGGCTACACCTTC.

The rearrangement uses TRBV6-5 and TRBJ1-5, with D possibly matching TRBD1 (6 bases). The CDR3 length is 14 residues. Germline CDR1 reads MNHEY; CDR2 reads SVGAGI. V shed 4 bases and J shed 2 bases, with 9 bases lying between them. The DNA for the CDR3 is TGTGCCAGCAGTTCAGGGGTAGGCAATCAGCCCCAGCATTTT. It codes for CASSSGVGNQPQHF.

This clone has only a few counts. The rearrangement links TRBV5-4 to TRBJ2-7, with 8 bases matching TRBD1. V trimming: 2 bases; J trimming: 6 bases; junction bases outside the gene matches: 4. Germline values: CDR1 SGHNT, CDR2 YYREEE (reference sequence). CDR3 length: 13 residues. The CDR3 DNA follows: TGTGCCAGCAGCTTCCAGGGGGCTAGCGAGCAGTACTTC. The encoded protein is CASSFQGASEQYF.

This rearrangement joins TRBV2 to TRBJ2-7; D might be TRBD1 (6 bases). There are 14 residues in the CDR3. Trimming removed 4 bases from V and 7 bases from J, with 17 bases in between. The germline CDR1 and CDR2 sequences are SNHLY and FYNNEI. The CDR3 here is CASSARAGDVEQYF. The CDR3 coding sequence is TGTGCCAGCAGTGCTAGAGCAGGGGATGTTGAGCAGTACTTC.

V usage is TRBV5-1 and J usage is TRBJ2-5; 15 nucleotides align to TRBD2. V lost 4 bases and J lost 5; bases outside the gene matches: 9. This CDR3 comprises 17 residues. Germline V lookup: CDR1 SGHRS, CDR2 YFSETQ. CDR3 in amino acids: CASSPRTSGRAGETQYF. CDR3 nucleotide sequence: TGCGCCAGCAGCCCGAGGACTAGCGGGAGGGCCGGGGAGACCCAGTACTTC. The full variable domain, rest sourced from reference TRBV5-1 and TRBJ2-5, is KAGVTQTPRYLIKTRGQQVTLSCSPISGHRSVSWYQQTPGQGLQFLFEYFSETQRNKGNFPGRFSGRQFSNSRSEMNVSTLELGDSALYLCASSPRTSGRAGETQYFGPGTRLLVL.

The genes are TRBV18 and TRBJ1-4; 7 nucleotides line up with TRBD1. The CDR3 covers 14 residues. Looked up from germline, CDR1 is KGHSH and CDR2 is LQKENI. The junction had 7 bases not matched to a gene; V was cut back by 4 bases and J by 8 bases. The CDR3 DNA sequence: TGTGCCAGCTCACGACAGGGCTCCCTAGAAAAACTGTTTTTT. This codes for CASSRQGSLEKLFF.

The gene calls are TRBV30 and TRBJ1-3; D is unresolved. V lost 0 bases and J 3 bases, leaving 21 bases between the germline ends. Germline V gene data show CDR1 as GTSNPN and CDR2 as SVGIG (reference sequence). This CDR3 is 18 amino acids long. CDR3 loop: CAWSVPVGRLEGGNTIYF. The DNA of the CDR3 is TGTGCCTGGAGTGTACCAGTTGGGCGGCTGGAGGGTGGAAACACCATATATTTT.

V and J are TRBV7-2 and TRBJ2-5; D assignment may be TRBD1 or TRBD2 (6 bases each). The CDR3 sequence is 16 residues long. Germline V gene data show CDR1 as SGHTA and CDR2 as FQGNSA. Trimming took 7 bases from V and 2 from J, leaving 20 bases between them. CDR3 amino acids: CASTLVGGKLQETQYF. CDR3 DNA sequence: TGTGCCAGCACCCTAGTAGGGGGGAAGTTACAAGAGACCCAGTACTTC.

V gene TRBV11-3 combines with J gene TRBJ2-5, with D possibly being TRBD1 (6 bases). CDR3 length equals 14 residues. The germline CDR1 and CDR2 sequences are SGHNT and YENEEA. Trimming took 5 bases from V and 0 from J, leaving 10 bases between them. The CDR3 DNA follows: TGTGCCAGCAGCCGCGGACAGTACCAAGAGACCCAGTACTTC. It is translated as CASSRGQYQETQYF.

The genes are TRBV28 and TRBJ1-5, with 10 bases identical to TRBD1. The V gene's germline CDR1 is MDHEN and CDR2 SYDVKM. V trimming: 4 bases; J trimming: 2 bases; junction bases outside the gene matches: 5. The CDR3 is made up of 16 amino acids. The CDR3 protein is CASSSTGGGGNQPQHF. The CDR3 DNA follows: TGTGCCAGCAGTTCGACAGGGGGCGGGGGCAATCAGCCCCAGCATTTT. Supplemented by reference TRBV28 and TRBJ1-5, the full variable domain reads DVKVTQSSRYLVKRTGEKVFLECVQDMDHENMFWYRQDPGLGLRLIYFSYDVKMKEKGDIPEGYSVSREKKERFSLILESASTNQTSMYLCASSSTGGGGNQPQHFGDGTRLSIL.

Details on this clone: Germline is not matched at one junction end, which may reflect a read error. Other DNA sequences of this sample code for an identical CDR3. This sequence joins TRBV7-7 and TRBJ2-3, with TRBD1 identical over 10 bases. Germline V CDR1 and CDR2: SSHAT, FNYEAQ (reference sequence). The CDR3 runs 15 residues. The CDR3 DNA reads TGTGCTAGCAGTCCGGGACAGGGGAGCACAGATACGCAGTATTTT. Translated, it gives CASSPGQGSTDTQYF.

The chain couples TRBV4-1 to TRBJ2-4; 11 bases are shared with TRBD2. The V segment lost 3 bases and the J segment 3 bases; nucleotides outside the gene matches: 16. Germline assignment: CDR1 MGHRA and CDR2 YSYEKL. This CDR3 is 20 amino acids long. CDR3 sequence reads: CASSQPRGTSGQRGKNIQYF. DNA for the CDR3: TGCGCCAGCAGCCAGCCCAGAGGGACTAGCGGTCAACGAGGCAAAAACATTCAGTACTTC.

The chain recombines TRBV28 with TRBJ1-2, with D tentatively TRBD1 (5 bases). The V and J ends lost 11 bases and 4 bases respectively, with 14 bases between them. This CDR3 region has 12 residues. Germline CDR1 is MDHEN and CDR2 is SYDVKM. The CDR3 region has the DNA TGTGCCGGATACGGGGGATCCTATGGCTACACCTTC. Translated, it gives CAGYGGSYGYTF.

The table lists this clone with a few counts. At the DNA level, this CDR3 is encoded by other sequences in the same sample as well. The chain is built from TRBV6-6 and TRBJ1-1; a possible D gene is TRBD1 (5 bases). CDR1 and CDR2 (germline): MNHNY, SVGAGI (reference sequence). With 4 bases removed from V and 1 base from J, the gap between germline ends came to 7 bases. The CDR3 contains 13 residues. CDR3 protein: CASSSQGNTEAFF. The CDR3 nucleotides read TGTGCCAGCAGTTCCCAGGGGAACACTGAAGCTTTCTTT.

This clone was observed at least ten times. This sequence joins TRBV9 and TRBJ2-2; 10 bases are shared with TRBD2. Germline CDR1 and CDR2: SGDLS and YYNGEE. V shed 0 bases and J 7 bases; nucleotides not matched to a gene: 12. The CDR3 spans 18 residues. CDR3: CASSVVSSGSLSHGELFF. The CDR3 nucleotides read TGTGCCAGCAGCGTAGTGTCTAGCGGGAGTCTTTCTCACGGGGAGCTGTTTTTT. The variable domain in full, with the rest retrieved from reference TRBV9 and TRBJ2-2, is DSGVTQTPKHLITATGQRVTLRCSPRSGDLSVYWYQQSLDQGLQFLIQYYNGEERAKGNILERFSAQQFPDLHSELNLSSLELGDSALYFCASSVVSSGSLSHGELFFGEGSRLTVL.

The chain couples TRBV6-5 to TRBJ2-3, with TRBD2 as a possible D gene (6 bases). Trimming cost V 2 bases and J 0 bases, with 9 bases left between them. The CDR3 totals 15 residues. Germline V CDR1 and CDR2: MNHEY, SVGAGI. The CDR3 DNA reads as TGTGCCAGCAGTTACGGCGGGATAAGCACAGATACGCAGTATTTT. Its protein product is CASSYGGISTDTQYF.

The chain employs TRBV11-2 and TRBJ1-2; D is unclear. CDR3 length: 17 residues. V was trimmed by 4 bases and J by 1 base, leaving 19 bases between them. Germline lookup yields CDR1 SGHAT and CDR2 FQNNGV. The CDR3: CASSSGIWSTVNYGYTF. As DNA, the CDR3 is TGTGCCAGCAGCTCCGGGATCTGGAGCACGGTTAACTATGGCTACACCTTC.

There are a few counts of this clone. The chain combines TRBV7-2 with TRBJ2-7; 7 bases agree with TRBD1. The V and J ends lost 5 bases and 7 bases, in that order; junction bases with no gene match: 11. From germline, CDR1 is SGHTA and CDR2 FQGNSA. The CDR3 has 14 amino acids. CDR3 region: CASSRDSATGEQYF. The DNA of the CDR3 is TGTGCCAGCAGCCGGGACAGCGCGACGGGGGAGCAGTACTTC.

The chain recombines TRBV18 with TRBJ1-2; TRBD1 agrees at 7 bases. This CDR3 has 18 amino acids. The germline gives CDR1 KGHSH, CDR2 LQKENI. J gave up 1 base and V 6 bases, and 17 bases lay outside the gene matches. The CDR3 DNA follows: TGTGCCAGCTCTCTTGGAGGTTCCTCCCCAGGGGGTAACTATGGCTACACCTTC. It codes for CASSLGGSSPGGNYGYTF.

This chain connects TRBV4-3 to TRBJ1-1; TRBD1 agrees at 10 bases. The V gene's germline CDR1 is LGHNA and CDR2 YSLEER. Losses at the gene ends were 0 bases for V and 8 bases for J; bases not matched to a gene: 6. The CDR3 contains 15 residues. CDR3 DNA: TGCGCCAGCAGCCAAGATCCTAGACAGGGGGCCGAAGCTTTCTTT. Protein product: CASSQDPRQGAEAFF.

About this clone: This CDR3 is also generated by other DNA sequences in the sample. This chain joins TRBV30 and TRBJ2-7, with 10 positions matching TRBD1. This CDR3 spans 13 amino acids. Germline V lookup: CDR1 GTSNPN, CDR2 SVGIG (reference sequence). The trim removed 3 bases at V and 4 bases at J, leaving 3 bases unmatched. The CDR3 sequence: CAWSRDRGYEQYF. The CDR3 DNA reads as TGTGCCTGGAGCCGGGACAGGGGTTACGAGCAGTACTTC.

A word on this clone: Other DNA sequences from this sample encode an identical CDR3 as well. The chain has TRBV9 and TRBJ2-3; 10 nucleotides match TRBD2. V lost 3 bases, J lost 2 bases, and 3 bases stayed unmatched. Per the germline V gene, CDR1 is SGDLS and CDR2 is YYNGEE. This CDR3 contains 15 residues. The CDR3 DNA is TGTGCCAGCAGCGCAACTAGCGGGGTCACAGATACGCAGTATTTT. Amino acids: CASSATSGVTDTQYF.

This sequence joins TRBV19 and TRBJ1-2; TRBD1 matches at 10 bases. V trimming: 5 bases; J trimming: 4 bases; junction bases outside the gene matches: 10. CDR3 length: 16 amino acids. CDR1 is LNHDA and CDR2 is SQIVND in the germline V gene (reference sequence). CDR3 sequence: CASSSSGTGASYGYTF. CDR3 nucleotide sequence: TGTGCCAGTAGTTCGTCCGGGACAGGGGCCTCCTATGGCTACACCTTC.

This chain connects TRBV2 to TRBJ2-5; D could derive from TRBD1 or TRBD2 (5 bases each). V was cut by 3 bases and J by 2 bases, with 7 bases left in between. Looked up from germline, CDR1 is SNHLY and CDR2 is FYNNEI. This CDR3 has 13 residues. As DNA, the CDR3 is TGTGCCAGCAGTGATTGGGGGCAAGAGACCCAGTACTTC. Translation gives CASSDWGQETQYF.

The chain couples TRBV7-2 to TRBJ2-3; TRBD2 matches at 7 bases. The CDR3 covers 14 residues. The germline V gene encodes CDR1 SGHTA and CDR2 FQGNSA. Trimming cost V 7 bases and J 8 bases; bases outside gene matches: 12. This CDR3 is CASKTGGEGGTQYF. The CDR3 nucleotides read TGTGCCAGCAAGACCGGCGGGGAGGGCGGTACGCAGTATTTT.

This chain links TRBV4-1 with TRBJ2-3; D gene uncertain. This CDR3 is built from 14 residues. CDR1 is MGHRA, CDR2 YSYEKL, per germline. With 5 bases removed from V and 6 bases from J, the gap between germline ends came to 15 bases. CDR3 nucleotide sequence: TGCGCCAGCAGCGGCCCCAGGCTGGAGGATACGCAGTATTTT. Translating it yields CASSGPRLEDTQYF.

Details on this clone: The same CDR3 is also encoded by other DNA sequences in this sample. The chain uses TRBV5-1 and TRBJ2-7, with 10 nucleotides matching TRBD2. This CDR3 region has 15 residues. Germline lookup yields CDR1 SGHRS and CDR2 YFSETQ. V gave up 0 bases and J gave up 1 base; unmatched junction bases: 1. The CDR3 sequence is CASSLGSGGSYEQYF. Written as DNA, the CDR3 is TGCGCCAGCAGCTTGGGTAGCGGGGGGTCCTACGAGCAGTACTTC.

For this clone: A read error may explain this, as a much larger clone is one base away. V and J are TRBV2 and TRBJ2-2; D is undetermined. The V gene lost 1 base and the J gene lost 1 base, with 4 bases spanning the gap. The CDR3 is made up of 14 amino acids. Germline CDR1 is SNHLY and CDR2 is FYNNEI. CDR3 residues: CASSEGGNTGELFF. The CDR3 bases are TGTGCCAGCAGTGAAGGGGGGAACACCGGGGAGCTGTTTTTT.

The CDR3 DNA reads TGTGCCAGCAGCCGGCAAAGCTCTGGGGCCAACGTCCTGACTTTC. Translating it yields CASSRQSSGANVLTF. The chain is built from TRBV14 and TRBJ2-6; no definite D call. Germline V lookup: CDR1 SGHDN, CDR2 FVKESK. This CDR3 contains 15 residues. The V gene lost 4 bases and the J gene lost 0 bases, with 7 bases spanning the gap. Supplemented by reference TRBV14 and TRBJ2-6, the full variable domain reads EAGVTQFPSHSVIEKGQTVTLRCDPISGHDNLYWYRRVMGKEIKFLLHFVKESKQDESGMPNNRFLAERTGGTYSTLKVQPAELEDSGVYFCASSRQSSGANVLTFGAGSRLTVL.

V usage is TRBV7-6 and J usage is TRBJ2-5, with a weak D call TRBD1 (5 bases). CDR3 size: 14 residues. CDR1 and CDR2 (germline): SGHVS, FNYEAQ. Trimming stripped 4 bases from V and 7 bases from J, with 16 bases between. The CDR3 sequence: CASSSRQGWMTQYF. As DNA, the CDR3 is TGTGCCAGCAGCTCAAGGCAGGGCTGGATGACCCAGTACTTC.